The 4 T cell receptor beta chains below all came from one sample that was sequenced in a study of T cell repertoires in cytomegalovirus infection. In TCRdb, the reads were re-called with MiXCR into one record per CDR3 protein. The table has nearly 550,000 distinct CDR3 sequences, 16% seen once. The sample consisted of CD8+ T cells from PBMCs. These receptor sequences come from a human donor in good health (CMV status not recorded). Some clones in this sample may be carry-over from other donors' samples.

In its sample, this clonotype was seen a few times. The CDR3 loop is CASSEIPGRDQYF. As DNA, the CDR3 is TGTGCCAGCTCAGAGATACCCGGTCGGGACCAGTACTTC. The chain links TRBV18 to TRBJ2-5, with D possibly TRBD2 on 5 matching bases. CDR1 and CDR2 (germline): KGHSH, LQKENI. V was trimmed by 5 bases and J by 10 bases, leaving 17 bases between them. There are 13 residues in the CDR3.

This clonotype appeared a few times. CDR3 DNA sequence: TGCAGCGTTGGGGTTGGGGCAGGGTACACTGAAGCTTTCTTT. Protein: CSVGVGAGYTEAFF. This chain connects TRBV29-1 to TRBJ1-1, with D perhaps TRBD1 (5 bases). The CDR3 consists of 14 residues. The V end lost 4 bases, the J end lost 3 bases, and 15 bases lay between the germline ends. Germline V gene lookup returns CDR1 SQVTM and CDR2 ANQGSEA.

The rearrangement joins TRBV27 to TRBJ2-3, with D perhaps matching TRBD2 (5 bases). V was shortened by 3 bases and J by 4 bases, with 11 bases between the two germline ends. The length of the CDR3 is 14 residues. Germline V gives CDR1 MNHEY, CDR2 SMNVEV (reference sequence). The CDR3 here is CASSFSGEPDTQYF. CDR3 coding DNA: TGTGCCAGCAGTTTTTCCGGGGAACCAGATACGCAGTATTTT.

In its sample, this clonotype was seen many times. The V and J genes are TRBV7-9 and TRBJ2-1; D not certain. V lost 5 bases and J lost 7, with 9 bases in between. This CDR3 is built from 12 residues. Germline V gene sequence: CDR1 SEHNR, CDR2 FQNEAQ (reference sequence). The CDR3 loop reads CASSLFINEQFF. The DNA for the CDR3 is TGTGCCAGCAGCCTTTTCATTAATGAGCAGTTCTTC.